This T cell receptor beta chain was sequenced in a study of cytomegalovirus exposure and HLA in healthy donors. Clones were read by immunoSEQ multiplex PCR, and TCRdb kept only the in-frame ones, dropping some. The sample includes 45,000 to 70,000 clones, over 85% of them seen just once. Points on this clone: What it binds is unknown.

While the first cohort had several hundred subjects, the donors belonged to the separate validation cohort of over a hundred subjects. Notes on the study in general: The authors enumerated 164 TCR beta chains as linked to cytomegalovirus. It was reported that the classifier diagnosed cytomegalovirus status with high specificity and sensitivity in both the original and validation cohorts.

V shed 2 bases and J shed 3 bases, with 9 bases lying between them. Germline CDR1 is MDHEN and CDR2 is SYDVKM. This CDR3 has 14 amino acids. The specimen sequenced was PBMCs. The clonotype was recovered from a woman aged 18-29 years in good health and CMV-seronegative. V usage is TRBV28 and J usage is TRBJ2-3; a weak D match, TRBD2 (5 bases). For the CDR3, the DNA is TGTGCCAGCAGTTTAGTGAGGGAAACAGATACGCAGTATTTT. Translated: CASSLVRETDTQYF.